Described below is a single T cell receptor beta chain sequence and its context. This entry belongs to a study of blood T cell repertoires in COVID-19. Original data processing: Estimation of nucleated cell counts relied on the amplification of reference gene primers. Some clones are missing from TCRdb's copy, which holds only in-frame ones; the method was immunoSEQ multiplex PCR. The V and J calls and clone size come from that table; D and trimming were worked out from the DNA. The sample shows 150,000 to 200,000 clones, less than 90% of them seen only once. V gave up 0 bases and J gave up 3 bases, with 12 bases separating them. Germline V gene data show CDR1 as LNHNV and CDR2 as YYDKDF (reference sequence). The CDR3 totals 15 residues.

The clonotype comes from a man in his 70s with active or convalescent COVID-19. The chain uses TRBV15 and TRBJ2-7; D gene ambiguous. The sample comprised peripheral blood. CDR3 loop: CATSRDHPFSYEQYF. CDR3 nucleotide sequence: TGTGCCACCAGCAGAGATCACCCATTTAGCTACGAGCAGTACTTC.